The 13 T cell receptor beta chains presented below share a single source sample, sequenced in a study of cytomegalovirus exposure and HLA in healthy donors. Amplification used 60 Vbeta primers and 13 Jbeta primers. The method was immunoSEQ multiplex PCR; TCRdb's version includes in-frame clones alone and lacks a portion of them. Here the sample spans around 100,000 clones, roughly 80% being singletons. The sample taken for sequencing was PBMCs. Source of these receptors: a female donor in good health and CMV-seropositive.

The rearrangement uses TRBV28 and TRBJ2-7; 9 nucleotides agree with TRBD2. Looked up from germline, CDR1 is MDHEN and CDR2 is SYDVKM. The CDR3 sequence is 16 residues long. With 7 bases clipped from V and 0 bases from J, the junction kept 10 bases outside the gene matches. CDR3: CASTPATSGPSYEQYF. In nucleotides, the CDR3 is TGTGCCAGCACCCCTGCGACTAGCGGCCCCTCCTACGAGCAGTACTTC.

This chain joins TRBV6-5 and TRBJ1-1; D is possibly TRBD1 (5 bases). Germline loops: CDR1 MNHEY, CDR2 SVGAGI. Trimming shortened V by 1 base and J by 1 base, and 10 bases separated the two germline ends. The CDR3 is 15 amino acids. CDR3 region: CASSYFRAANTEAFF. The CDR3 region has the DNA TGTGCCAGCAGTTACTTCAGGGCGGCGAACACTGAAGCTTTCTTT.

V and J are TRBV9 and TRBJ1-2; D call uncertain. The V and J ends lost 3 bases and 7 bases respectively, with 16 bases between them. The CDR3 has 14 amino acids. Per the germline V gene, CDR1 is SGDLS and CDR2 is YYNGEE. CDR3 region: CASSARQTLAGYTF. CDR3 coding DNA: TGTGCCAGCAGCGCCCGACAAACCCTAGCTGGCTACACCTTC.

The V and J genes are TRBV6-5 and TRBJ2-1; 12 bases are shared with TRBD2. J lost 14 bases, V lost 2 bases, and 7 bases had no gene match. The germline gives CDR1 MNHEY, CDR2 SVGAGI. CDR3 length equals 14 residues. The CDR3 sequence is CASSYAKTSGSKFF. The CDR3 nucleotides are TGTGCCAGCAGTTACGCAAAGACTAGCGGGAGCAAGTTCTTC.

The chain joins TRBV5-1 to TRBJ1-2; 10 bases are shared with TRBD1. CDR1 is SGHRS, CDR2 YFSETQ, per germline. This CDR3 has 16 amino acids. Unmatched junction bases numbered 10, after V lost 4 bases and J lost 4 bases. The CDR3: CASSTTGGPGGYGYTF. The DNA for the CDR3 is TGCGCCAGCAGCACGACAGGGGGCCCGGGCGGCTATGGCTACACCTTC.

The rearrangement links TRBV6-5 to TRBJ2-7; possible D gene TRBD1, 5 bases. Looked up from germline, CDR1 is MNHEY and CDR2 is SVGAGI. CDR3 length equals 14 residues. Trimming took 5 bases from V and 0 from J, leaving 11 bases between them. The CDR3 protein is CASSGYRTSYEQYF. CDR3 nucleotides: TGTGCCAGCAGTGGATACAGGACCTCCTACGAGCAGTACTTC.

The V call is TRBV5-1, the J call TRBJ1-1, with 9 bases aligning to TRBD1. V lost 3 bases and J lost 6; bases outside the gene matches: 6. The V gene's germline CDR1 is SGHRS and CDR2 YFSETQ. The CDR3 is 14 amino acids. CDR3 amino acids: CASSSDRGLPEAFF. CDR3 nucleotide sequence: TGCGCCAGCAGCTCGGACAGGGGACTCCCTGAAGCTTTCTTT.

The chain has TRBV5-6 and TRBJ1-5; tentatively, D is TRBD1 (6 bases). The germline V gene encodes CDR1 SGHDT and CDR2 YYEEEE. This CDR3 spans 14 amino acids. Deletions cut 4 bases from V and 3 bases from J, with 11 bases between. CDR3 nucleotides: TGTGCCAGCAGCGAGACAGGTTACAATCAGCCCCAGCATTTT. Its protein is CASSETGYNQPQHF.

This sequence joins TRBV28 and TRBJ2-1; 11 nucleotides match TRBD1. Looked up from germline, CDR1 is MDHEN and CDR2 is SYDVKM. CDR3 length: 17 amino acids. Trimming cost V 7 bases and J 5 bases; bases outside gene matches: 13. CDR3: CASTPSSGQGVNNEQFF. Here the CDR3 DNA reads TGTGCCAGCACCCCGTCGTCGGGACAGGGGGTCAACAATGAGCAGTTCTTC.

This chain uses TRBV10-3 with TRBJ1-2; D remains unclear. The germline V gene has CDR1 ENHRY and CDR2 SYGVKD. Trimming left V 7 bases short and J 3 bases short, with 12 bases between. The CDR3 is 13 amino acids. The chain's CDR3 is CAITQDGDYGYTF. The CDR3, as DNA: TGTGCCATCACCCAGGACGGGGACTATGGCTACACCTTC.

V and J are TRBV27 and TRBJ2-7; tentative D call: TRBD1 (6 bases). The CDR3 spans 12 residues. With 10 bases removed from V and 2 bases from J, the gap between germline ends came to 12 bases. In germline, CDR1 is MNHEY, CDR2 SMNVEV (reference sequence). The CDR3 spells CATQDSPYEQYF. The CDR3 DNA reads TGTGCCACACAGGACAGCCCCTACGAGCAGTACTTC.

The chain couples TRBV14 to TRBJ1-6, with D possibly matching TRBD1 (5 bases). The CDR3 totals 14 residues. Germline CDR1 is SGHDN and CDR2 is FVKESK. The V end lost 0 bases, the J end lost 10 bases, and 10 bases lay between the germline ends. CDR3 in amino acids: CASSQDRAQSPLHF. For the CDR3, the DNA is TGTGCCAGCAGCCAAGACAGGGCGCAGTCACCCCTCCACTTT.

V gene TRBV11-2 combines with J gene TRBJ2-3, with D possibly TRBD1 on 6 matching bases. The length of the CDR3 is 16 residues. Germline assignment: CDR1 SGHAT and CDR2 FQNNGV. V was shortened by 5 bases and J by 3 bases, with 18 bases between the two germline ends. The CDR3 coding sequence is TGTGCCAGCAGCCCAAGGGACACCCGTGGGACAGATACGCAGTATTTT. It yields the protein CASSPRDTRGTDTQYF.